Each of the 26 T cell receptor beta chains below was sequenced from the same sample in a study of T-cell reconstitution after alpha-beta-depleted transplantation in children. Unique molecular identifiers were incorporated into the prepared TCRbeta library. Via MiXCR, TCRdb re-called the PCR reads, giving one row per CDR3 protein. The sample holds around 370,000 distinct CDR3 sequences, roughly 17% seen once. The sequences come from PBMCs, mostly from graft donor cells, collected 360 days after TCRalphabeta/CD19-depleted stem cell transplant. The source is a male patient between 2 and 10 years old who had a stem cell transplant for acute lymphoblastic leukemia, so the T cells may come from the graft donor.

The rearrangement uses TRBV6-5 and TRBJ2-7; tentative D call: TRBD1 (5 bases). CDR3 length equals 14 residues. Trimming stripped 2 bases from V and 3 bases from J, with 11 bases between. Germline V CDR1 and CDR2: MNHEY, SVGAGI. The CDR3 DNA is TGTGCCAGCAGTTACACGGATAGGGGCTACGAGCAGTACTTC. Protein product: CASSYTDRGYEQYF.

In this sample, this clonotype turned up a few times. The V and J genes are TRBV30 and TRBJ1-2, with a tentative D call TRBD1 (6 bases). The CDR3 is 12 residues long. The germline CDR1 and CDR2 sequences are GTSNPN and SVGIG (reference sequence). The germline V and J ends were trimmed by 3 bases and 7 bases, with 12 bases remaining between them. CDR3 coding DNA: TGTGCCTGGAGGCGAATGGGGGCTGGCTACACCTTC. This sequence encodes CAWRRMGAGYTF.

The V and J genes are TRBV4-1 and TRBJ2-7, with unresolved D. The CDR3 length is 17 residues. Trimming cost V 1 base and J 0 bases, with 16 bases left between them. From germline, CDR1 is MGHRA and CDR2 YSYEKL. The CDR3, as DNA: TGCGCCAGCAGCCAAGCCATCATAACCCGGAGCTCCTACGAGCAGTACTTC. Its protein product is CASSQAIITRSSYEQYF.

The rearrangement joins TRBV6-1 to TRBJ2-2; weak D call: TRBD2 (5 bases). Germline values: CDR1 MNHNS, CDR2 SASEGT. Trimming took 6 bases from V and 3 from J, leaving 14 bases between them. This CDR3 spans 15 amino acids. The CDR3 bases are TGTGCCAGCAGACAACTAGGAGTGTACACCGGGGAGCTGTTTTTT. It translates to CASRQLGVYTGELFF.

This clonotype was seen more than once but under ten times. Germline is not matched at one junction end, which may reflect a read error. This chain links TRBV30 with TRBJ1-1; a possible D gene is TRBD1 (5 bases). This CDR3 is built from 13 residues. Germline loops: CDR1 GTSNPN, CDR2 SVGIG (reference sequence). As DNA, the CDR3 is TGTGCCTGGAGTGGGGGCTTGGTTACTGAAGCTGTCTTT. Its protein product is CAWSGGLVTEAVF.

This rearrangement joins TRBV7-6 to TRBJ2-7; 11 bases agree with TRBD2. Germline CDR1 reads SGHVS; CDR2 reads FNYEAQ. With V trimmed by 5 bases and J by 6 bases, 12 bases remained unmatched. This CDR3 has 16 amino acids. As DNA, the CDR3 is TGTGCCAGCAGCGCCCTCCCTAGCGGGAGGATGAGCGAGCAGTACTTC. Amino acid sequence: CASSALPSGRMSEQYF.

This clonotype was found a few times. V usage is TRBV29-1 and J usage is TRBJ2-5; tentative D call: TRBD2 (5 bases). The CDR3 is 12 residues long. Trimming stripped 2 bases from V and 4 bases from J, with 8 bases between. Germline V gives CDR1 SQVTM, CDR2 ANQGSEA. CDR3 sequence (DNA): TGCAGCGTTGAAACCGCGGGAGAGACCCAGTACTTC. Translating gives CSVETAGETQYF.

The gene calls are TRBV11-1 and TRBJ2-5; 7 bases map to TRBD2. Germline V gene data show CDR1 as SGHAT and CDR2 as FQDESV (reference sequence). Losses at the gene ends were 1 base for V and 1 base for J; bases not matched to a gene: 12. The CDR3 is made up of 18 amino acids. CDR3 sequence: CASSLVGGGLAAQETQYF. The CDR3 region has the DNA TGTGCCAGCAGCTTAGTCGGCGGTGGGCTAGCGGCCCAAGAGACCCAGTACTTC.

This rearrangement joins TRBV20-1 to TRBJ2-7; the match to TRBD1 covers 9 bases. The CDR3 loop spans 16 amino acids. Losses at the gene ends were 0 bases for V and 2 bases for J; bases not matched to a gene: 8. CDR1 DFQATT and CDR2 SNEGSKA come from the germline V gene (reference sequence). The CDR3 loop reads CSARDLRGQGPYEQYF. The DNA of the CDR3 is TGCAGTGCTAGAGATCTCAGGGGACAGGGTCCCTACGAGCAGTACTTC.

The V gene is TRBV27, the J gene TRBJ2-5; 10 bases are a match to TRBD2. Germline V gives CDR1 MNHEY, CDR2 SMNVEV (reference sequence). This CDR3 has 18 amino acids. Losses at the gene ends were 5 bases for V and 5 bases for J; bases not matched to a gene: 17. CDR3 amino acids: CASSHTTSGRTAGETQYF. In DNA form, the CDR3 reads TGTGCCAGCAGTCACACGACTAGCGGGCGCACGGCCGGGGAGACCCAGTACTTC.

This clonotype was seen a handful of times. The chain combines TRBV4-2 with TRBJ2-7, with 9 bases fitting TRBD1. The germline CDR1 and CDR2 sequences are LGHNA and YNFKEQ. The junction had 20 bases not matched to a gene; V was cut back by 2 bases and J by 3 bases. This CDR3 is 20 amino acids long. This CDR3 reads CASSQSRGKKPGQGYYEQYF. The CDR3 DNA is TGTGCCAGCAGCCAAAGCCGGGGGAAGAAACCGGGACAGGGCTACTACGAGCAGTACTTC.

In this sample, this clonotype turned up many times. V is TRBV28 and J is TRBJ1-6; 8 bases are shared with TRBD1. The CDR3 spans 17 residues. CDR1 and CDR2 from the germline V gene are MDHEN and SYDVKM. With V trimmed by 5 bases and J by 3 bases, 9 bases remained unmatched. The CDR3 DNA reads TGTGCCAGCAGTCCACAGACAGGGGCTCTCTATAATTCACCCCTCCACTTT. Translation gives CASSPQTGALYNSPLHF. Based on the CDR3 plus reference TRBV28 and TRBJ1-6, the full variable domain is DVKVTQSSRYLVKRTGEKVFLECVQDMDHENMFWYRQDPGLGLRLIYFSYDVKMKEKGDIPEGYSVSREKKERFSLILESASTNQTSMYLCASSPQTGALYNSPLHFGNGTRLTVT.

In DNA, the CDR3 is TGTGCCAGCAGTTACATCCGCTTCCAGGGGGCACGAGGAAACACCATATATTTT. It is translated as CASSYIRFQGARGNTIYF. The rearrangement links TRBV6-5 to TRBJ1-3; 8 nucleotides agree with TRBD1. The CDR3 runs 18 residues. After removal of 2 bases from V and 4 bases from J, the junction contained 13 bases not matched to a gene. Germline values: CDR1 MNHEY, CDR2 SVGAGI.

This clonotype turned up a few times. The CDR3 region has the DNA TGTGCCAGCAGGTCCACAGGGGTCCAAGAGACCCAGTACTTC. Encoded protein: CASRSTGVQETQYF. This rearrangement joins TRBV7-9 to TRBJ2-5; 7 nucleotides match TRBD1. CDR1 is SEHNR, CDR2 FQNEAQ, per germline (reference sequence). V lost 6 bases, J lost 1 base, and 5 bases stayed unmatched. The CDR3 runs 14 residues.

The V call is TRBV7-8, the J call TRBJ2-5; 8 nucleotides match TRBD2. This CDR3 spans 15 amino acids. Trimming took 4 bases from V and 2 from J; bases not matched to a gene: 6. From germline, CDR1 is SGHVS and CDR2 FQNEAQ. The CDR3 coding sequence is TGTGCCAGCAGCTCCCAACTAGCGGTACAAGAGACCCAGTACTTC. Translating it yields CASSSQLAVQETQYF.

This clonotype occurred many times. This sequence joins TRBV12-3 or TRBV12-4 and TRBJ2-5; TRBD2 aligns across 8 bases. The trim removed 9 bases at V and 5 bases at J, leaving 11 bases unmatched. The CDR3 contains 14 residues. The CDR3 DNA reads TGTGCCAGTATGGTGGGTAGCGGGATTGAGACCCAGTACTTC. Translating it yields CASMVGSGIETQYF.

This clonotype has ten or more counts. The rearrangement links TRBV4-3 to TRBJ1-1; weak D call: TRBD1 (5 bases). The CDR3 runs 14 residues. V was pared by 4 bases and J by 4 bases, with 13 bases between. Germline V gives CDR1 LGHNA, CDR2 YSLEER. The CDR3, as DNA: TGCGCCAGCAGCCGATTCCGGCAGGGCACTGAAGCTTTCTTT. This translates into CASSRFRQGTEAFF.

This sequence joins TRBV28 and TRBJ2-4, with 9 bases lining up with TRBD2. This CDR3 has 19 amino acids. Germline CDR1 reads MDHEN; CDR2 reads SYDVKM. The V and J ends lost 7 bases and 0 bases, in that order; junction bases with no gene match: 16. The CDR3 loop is CASKGAGGPLEIAKNIQYF. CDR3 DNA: TGTGCCAGCAAGGGCGCGGGAGGGCCACTGGAGATAGCCAAAAACATTCAGTACTTC.

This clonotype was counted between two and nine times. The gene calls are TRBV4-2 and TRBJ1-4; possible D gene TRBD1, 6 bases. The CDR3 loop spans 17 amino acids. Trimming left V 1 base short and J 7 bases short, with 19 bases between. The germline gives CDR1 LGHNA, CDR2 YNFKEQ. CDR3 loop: CASSQGYGTLRSEKLFF. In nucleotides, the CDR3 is TGTGCCAGCAGCCAAGGATATGGGACATTAAGGAGTGAAAAACTGTTTTTT.

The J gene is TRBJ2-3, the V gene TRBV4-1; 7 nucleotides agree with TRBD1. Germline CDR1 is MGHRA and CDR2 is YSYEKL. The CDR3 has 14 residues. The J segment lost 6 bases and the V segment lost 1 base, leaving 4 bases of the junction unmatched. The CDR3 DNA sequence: TGCGCCAGCAGCCAAGTATCCAGGGGGGATACGCAGTATTTT. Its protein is CASSQVSRGDTQYF.

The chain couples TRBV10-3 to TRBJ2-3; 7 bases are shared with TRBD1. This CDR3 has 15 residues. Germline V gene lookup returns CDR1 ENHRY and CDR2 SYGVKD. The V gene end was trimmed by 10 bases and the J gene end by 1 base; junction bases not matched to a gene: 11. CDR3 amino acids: CATNYRDSRTDTQYF. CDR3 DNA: TGTGCCACAAACTACCGGGACAGTCGCACAGATACGCAGTATTTT.

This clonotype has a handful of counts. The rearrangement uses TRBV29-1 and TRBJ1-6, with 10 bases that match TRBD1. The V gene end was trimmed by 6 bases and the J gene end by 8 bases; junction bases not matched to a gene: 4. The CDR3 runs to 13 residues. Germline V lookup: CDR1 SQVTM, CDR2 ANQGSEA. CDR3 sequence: CSVTGTGDSPLHF. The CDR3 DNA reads TGCAGCGTGACCGGGACAGGGGATTCACCCCTCCACTTT.

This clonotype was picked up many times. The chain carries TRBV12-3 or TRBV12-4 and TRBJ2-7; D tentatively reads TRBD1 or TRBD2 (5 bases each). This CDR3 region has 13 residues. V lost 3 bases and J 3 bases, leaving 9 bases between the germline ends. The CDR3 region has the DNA TGTGCCAGCAGTTTGGGACGGATCTACGAGCAGTACTTC. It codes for CASSLGRIYEQYF.

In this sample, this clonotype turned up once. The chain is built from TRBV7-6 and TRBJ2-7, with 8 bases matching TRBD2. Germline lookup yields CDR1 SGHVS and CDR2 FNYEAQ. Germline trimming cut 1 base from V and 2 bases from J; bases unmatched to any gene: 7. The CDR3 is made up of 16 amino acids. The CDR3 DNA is TGTGCCAGCAGCTTAGAGAGCGGGGGAGGCACCTACGAGCAGTACTTC. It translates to CASSLESGGGTYEQYF.

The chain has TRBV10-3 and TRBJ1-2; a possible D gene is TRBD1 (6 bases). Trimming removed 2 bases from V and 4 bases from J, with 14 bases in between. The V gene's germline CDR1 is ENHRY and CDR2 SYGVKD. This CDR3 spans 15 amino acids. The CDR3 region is CAISEQGILSYGYTF. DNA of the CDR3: TGTGCCATCAGTGAGCAGGGGATCCTTTCCTATGGCTACACCTTC.

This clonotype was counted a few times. CDR3 sequence: CASSPMAGGVYEQYF. In nucleotides, the CDR3 is TGCGCCAGCAGCCCTATGGCGGGAGGCGTCTACGAGCAGTACTTC. The chain joins TRBV5-1 to TRBJ2-7, with TRBD2 identical over 8 bases. The CDR3 extends over 15 amino acids. V shed 4 bases and J 3 bases; nucleotides not matched to a gene: 9. Germline CDR1 is SGHRS and CDR2 is YFSETQ.